This TCR beta chain derives from a study of cytomegalovirus exposure and HLA in healthy donors. On the study more broadly: Around 80 million unique TCRs from HLA-typed donors were held in an early data release.

The PCR had 60 Vbeta and 13 Jbeta primers. Repertoires were generated with immunoSEQ multiplex PCR, while TCRdb's copy carries only in-frame clones and drops some. The sample yields about 120,000 clones, 65% to 90% seen once. Study conclusions and caveats: Researchers counted 164 TCR beta chains as cytomegalovirus-associated. A later analysis found that most CMV-associated TCR beta chains appeared HLA-restricted. A later analysis linked a missense DCLRE1C variant to TCR beta V- and J-gene trimming.

Regarding this clone: Its matching antigen is unknown.

V lost 5 bases to trimming and J lost 10 bases, with 20 bases between them. Germline V gene sequence: CDR1 PRHDT, CDR2 FYEKMQ (reference sequence). The CDR3 is 14 amino acids. The chain couples TRBV13 to TRBJ2-5; perhaps TRBD1 as D (6 bases). The source of this sequence is a man aged 30-40 years in good health and CMV-seronegative. Source material: PBMCs. CDR3: CASSPQPDRKGQYF. CDR3 nucleotides: TGTGCCAGCAGCCCACAACCAGACAGGAAAGGCCAGTACTTC. The variable domain in full, completed from reference TRBV13 and TRBJ2-5, reads AAGVIQSPRHLIKEKRETATLKCYPIPRHDTVYWYQQGPGQDPQFLISFYEKMQSDKGSIPDRFSAQQFSDYHSELNMSSLELGDSALYFCASSPQPDRKGQYFGPGTRLLVL.